This T cell receptor (beta chain) derives from a study of cytomegalovirus exposure and HLA in healthy donors. Healthy individuals who donated bone marrow served as the donors. Broader study findings: The HLA-A and HLA-B alleles of most subjects were reportedly predicted accurately from TCR beta sequences. In a later analysis, HLA-associated TCR beta chains were more clonally expanded than equally common others.

This clone came up a few times. Its cognate antigen is unknown. The CDR3 loop spans 12 amino acids. Germline loops: CDR1 MNHNS, CDR2 SASEGT. V shed 8 bases and J 1 base; nucleotides not matched to a gene: 0. Primers: 60 Vbeta forward and 13 Jbeta reverse. The repertoire was sequenced with immunoSEQ multiplex PCR; TCRdb's copy has only in-frame clones and lacks some. The top ten hold approximately 2% of the sample, which has about 140,000 clones, 76% seen once. This chain connects TRBV6-1 to TRBJ1-2; 8 nucleotides line up with TRBD1. This TCR came from a woman in her thirties or forties in good health and CMV-seronegative. Sequenced material: PBMCs. The CDR3 sequence: CASGQGNYGYTF. The CDR3 bases are TGTGCCAGCGGACAGGGTAACTATGGCTACACCTTC.